This T cell receptor (beta chain) originates from a study of blood T cells in healthy people across ages (dated by TCRdb to between 2014 and 2017). Concerning the study at large: Template switching captured roughly one uniquely barcoded TCR beta cDNA molecule per two T cells in model experiments. Age-related changes in TCR beta repertoire diversity were measured in the study by deep sequencing normalized with unique cDNA molecular identifiers. Donors were grouped into four age groups: young (average 16 years), middle-aged (39), aged (62) and long-lived (about 90). For two donors (one aged 18 to 29 and one aged 80 or older), the study analyzed two additional independent replicas of 1 million unique cDNA reads from the same blood draw. The study at large found these results: Compared with the aged group, the long-lived group had more naive CD4+ T cells, fewer expanded clones and increased TCR diversity, a pattern suggesting age selection. Because the CMV infection status of the donors was unknown, age-related changes in expanded clonotypes may potentially have been confounded. Observed TCR beta diversity correlated strongly with the percentage of naive T cells measured by flow cytometry. Estimates of total diversity based on one million sequenced T cells were regarded as lower bounds and as underestimates. As age increased, observed TCR beta diversity per million T cells dropped in a roughly linear way, and a significant reduction was already evident by age 40. Conclusive comparison of naive and antigen-experienced compartments was prevented by the profiling of bulk unsorted PBMCs.

The library came from 5' RACE. Reads for this sample came from an Illumina HiSeq 2500. A second PCR of roughly 6 to 11 cycles was run with a J-beta primer mix and a sample-barcoded 5' primer. A unique molecular identifier was introduced onto each TCR beta cDNA molecule by a template-switch 5' adaptor carrying 12 random nucleotides. At least 2.5 million CDR3-containing paired-end reads were obtained from each sample. The Mint cDNA synthesis kit, primed by a TRBC-specific oligonucleotide, was used to synthesize first-strand cDNA from all RNA. Following uracil-DNA glycosylase treatment, all cDNA underwent a first 18-cycle PCR with the universal primers M1SS and BC2_uni_R. The original pipeline was this. Normalization of each sample was performed by random selection of 1 million high-quality reads, each carrying a distinct molecular identifier. Instead of being binned into consensus sequences, reads with shared molecular identifiers were discarded. CDR3 identification, clonotype clustering and error correction used MiTCR with a Q25 quality threshold and the strictest error-elimination algorithm. A nonparametric unseen species model with Euler transformation was used to estimate a lower bound on total TCR beta diversity. The raw public data were reprocessed by TCRdb itself: fastp quality trimming at Q25, MiXCR clonotype calling, in-frame beta chains only. Identical CDR3 protein sequences are pooled into one entry, listed with their most common genes and DNA. The V and J calls here are based on TCRdb, not the publication. Within this sample are about 800,000 distinct CDR3 sequences, with roughly 25% of them counted one time only. More than 3% of the sample is taken by the ten largest.

Donors were a few dozen systemically healthy Caucasian individuals from Russia aged roughly 6 to 95 years. Each donor gave approximately 9.3 milliliters of peripheral blood, collected into EDTA-treated Vacutainer tubes. Ficoll-Paque density-gradient centrifugation was used to isolate PBMCs, with at least 7 million per sample. Total RNA, at least 5 micrograms per sample, was extracted from PBMCs with Trizol reagent. For every donor, an aliquot of PBMCs went through flow cytometry to measure the percentages of naive CD45RAhigh/CD27high T cells. The germline V gene encodes CDR1 SGHAT and CDR2 FQNNGV. From the cysteine up to the phenylalanine, the CDR3 has a length of 13 residues. Left in the record is the CDR3 DNA by itself, 39 bases read in frame from the first base. The V end loses 5 bases and the J end loses 5 bases, and a stretch of 12 bases separates them. As to this clonotype: Its antigen remains unidentified. Base-call qualities are not available, and no considerably larger clone is one nucleotide away.

Another study also made use of these data, one on T cells of mothers and their children. From that second study: Nine systemically healthy Caucasian individuals, comprising three mothers and their six children, were included as donors. cDNA synthesis used all of the extracted RNA, with around 1.6 ug of RNA in each 15 ul reaction. Sample barcodes and 2-4 random nucleotides were added via the M1S primer in the second PCR. Over 8 million TCR beta CDR3 reads were obtained for each mother, and millions of reads were obtained for each child. Thymic selection similarly shapes TCR recombination output in related and unrelated pairs, with minor effect from inherited differences. Normalized repertoire overlap was always slightly but never significantly higher in related than unrelated mother-child pairs. No persistent microchimeric T cell clones were detected, at a sensitivity of around 97 clones per million clonotypes. Deep NGS was used in the study to compare the TCR beta repertoires of mothers and children and to look for features that separate related mother-child pairs from unrelated individuals. On average, the children were about 12 +/- 4 years old, while the mothers were approximately 41 +/- 4 years old. After adapters were ligated using NEBNext reagents, the libraries underwent 100+100 nt paired-end sequencing on an Illumina HiSeq 2000. To prevent cross-contamination, the mother and child libraries were prepared one month apart and sequenced in separate runs. For each donor, between roughly 500,000 and 2,100,000 distinct TCR beta clonotypes were identified. Naive TCR beta clonotypes were estimated from low-frequency clonotypes matched to each donor's FACS-determined naive share, without sorting.

This sequence was found in a boy between 10 and 17 years old in good health. The specimen sequenced was blood. The chain uses TRBV11-2 and TRBJ2-5; the best D guess is TRBD1, with 6 bases matching. The DNA sequence is as follows: TGTGCCAGCAGCGTTACAGGGTATGAGACCCAGTACTTC. It is translated as CASSVTGYETQYF.